The 27 T cell receptor beta chains reported below all come from one sample, sequenced in a study of blood T cell repertoires in COVID-19. The repertoire was sequenced with immunoSEQ multiplex PCR; TCRdb's copy has only in-frame clones and lacks some. Of about 330,000 clones listed, approximately 82% are singletons. Sequencing was performed on peripheral blood. These receptors all come from a woman aged 50 to 65 with acute or convalescent COVID-19.

The rearrangement links TRBV6-5 to TRBJ1-1; D call uncertain. CDR1 is MNHEY and CDR2 is SVGAGI in the germline V gene. This CDR3 region has 13 residues. Between the trimmed V and J ends, which lost 3 bases and 11 bases, there was a span of 16 bases. The CDR3 region has the DNA TGTGCCAGCAGTTATAATTTGGAGGGATTGGCTTTCTTT. Translating gives CASSYNLEGLAFF.

CDR3 residues: CASSIVEDGELFF. The DNA of the CDR3 is TGTGCCAGTAGTATAGTCGAGGACGGGGAGCTGTTTTTT. The chain joins TRBV19 to TRBJ2-2; D gene uncertain. Looked up from germline, CDR1 is LNHDA and CDR2 is SQIVND (reference sequence). This CDR3 contains 13 residues. The ends were cut back, 1 base at V and 7 bases at J, with 7 bases in the middle.

This rearrangement joins TRBV6-6 to TRBJ2-6; D uncertain. Germline V lookup: CDR1 MNHNY, CDR2 SVGAGI (reference sequence). Trimming took off 8 bases at V and 2 bases at J, with 10 bases between the two ends. The CDR3 consists of 14 residues. This chain's CDR3 is CASLVGPGANVLTF. As DNA, the CDR3 is TGTGCCAGCCTCGTGGGCCCTGGGGCCAACGTCCTGACTTTC.

The V gene is TRBV5-1, the J gene TRBJ1-6; 10 bases are a match to TRBD1. The germline V gene encodes CDR1 SGHRS and CDR2 YFSETQ. This CDR3 contains 15 residues. J gave up 7 bases and V 1 base, and 2 bases lay outside the gene matches. CDR3 DNA sequence: TGCGCCAGCAGCTTGATGGGACAGGGGAATTCACCCCTCCACTTT. It yields the protein CASSLMGQGNSPLHF.

J is TRBJ2-5 and V is TRBV7-9; possible D gene TRBD1, 5 bases. This CDR3 has 13 amino acids. CDR1 is SEHNR, CDR2 FQNEAQ, per germline (reference sequence). Trimming stripped 8 bases from V and 5 bases from J, with 15 bases between. CDR3 nucleotide sequence: TGTGCCAGCCAAAAAGGGGTAGGGGAGACCCAGTACTTC. Translation gives CASQKGVGETQYF.

CDR3 region: CAWRQGAGYEQYF. CDR3 nucleotides: TGTGCCTGGAGGCAGGGGGCTGGGTACGAGCAGTACTTC. The chain uses TRBV30 and TRBJ2-7; 8 nucleotides match TRBD1. The CDR3 has 13 residues. CDR1 GTSNPN and CDR2 SVGIG come from the germline V gene (reference sequence). Trimming took 3 bases from V and 4 from J; bases not matched to a gene: 5.

The rearrangement joins TRBV3-1 (or the pseudogene TRBV3-2) to TRBJ2-5; possible D gene TRBD2, 6 bases. The germline V gene has CDR1 LGHDT and CDR2 YNNKEL (reference sequence). Deletions cut 1 base from V and 4 bases from J, with 10 bases between. The CDR3 consists of 14 residues. The chain's CDR3 is CASSQGTSRETQYF. CDR3 in DNA: TGTGCCAGCAGCCAAGGAACTAGCAGAGAGACCCAGTACTTC.

The chain carries TRBV5-1 and TRBJ2-5; 9 bases are shared with TRBD1. This CDR3 is built from 14 residues. Germline assignment: CDR1 SGHRS and CDR2 YFSETQ. The V segment lost 3 bases and the J segment 1 base; nucleotides outside the gene matches: 1. As DNA, the CDR3 is TGCGCCAGCAGCTCGGGACAGGGCCAAGAGACCCAGTACTTC. Translation gives CASSSGQGQETQYF.

The chain has TRBV6-5 and TRBJ2-1; maybe TRBD1 (5 bases). This CDR3 region has 12 residues. Germline CDR1 and CDR2: MNHEY and SVGAGI. V lost 7 bases and J 6 bases, leaving 10 bases between the germline ends. The CDR3 spells CASNGHLNEQFF. DNA for the CDR3: TGTGCCAGCAATGGACATCTCAATGAGCAGTTCTTC.

V is TRBV5-4 and J is TRBJ2-2; TRBD1 matches 8 bases. The ends lost 4 bases at V and 1 base at J; junction bases unmatched: 6. Germline V gene data show CDR1 as SGHNT and CDR2 as YYREEE (reference sequence). The CDR3 is made up of 16 amino acids. The CDR3 coding sequence is TGTGCCAGCAGCGCTGGACAGGGATTGAACACCGGGGAGCTGTTTTTT. It is translated as CASSAGQGLNTGELFF.

The chain links TRBV6-1 to TRBJ1-5, with 10 bases matching TRBD1. The CDR3 has 16 residues. V gave up 4 bases and J gave up 3 bases; unmatched junction bases: 6. The germline V gene encodes CDR1 MNHNS and CDR2 SASEGT. This CDR3 is CASSGRTGGDNQPQHF. CDR3 bases: TGTGCCAGCAGTGGCCGGACAGGGGGGGACAATCAGCCCCAGCATTTT.

V is TRBV30 and J is TRBJ2-1, with D possibly matching TRBD2 (6 bases). Per the germline V gene, CDR1 is GTSNPN and CDR2 is SVGIG (reference sequence). This CDR3 contains 14 residues. V lost 0 bases, J lost 8 bases, and 14 bases lay in between. The CDR3 spells CAWSVMAGLDEQFF. CDR3 DNA sequence: TGTGCCTGGAGTGTAATGGCGGGGTTAGATGAGCAGTTCTTC.

This chain connects TRBV5-1 to TRBJ2-3; possible D gene TRBD2, 6 bases. This CDR3 contains 16 residues. Trimming pared 2 bases from V and 5 bases from J, leaving 18 bases between. The germline V gene encodes CDR1 SGHRS and CDR2 YFSETQ. CDR3 sequence reads: CASSFTGLPAEDTQYF. The DNA for the CDR3 is TGCGCCAGCAGCTTTACGGGACTCCCCGCGGAAGATACGCAGTATTTT.

This rearrangement joins TRBV4-3 to TRBJ2-2; 14 nucleotides align to TRBD2. Germline V gene data show CDR1 as LGHNA and CDR2 as YSLEER. V lost 1 base and J lost 4; bases outside the gene matches: 11. This CDR3 contains 20 residues. The CDR3 loop is CASSQVVGLAGGESTGELFF. DNA for the CDR3: TGCGCCAGCAGCCAAGTGGTAGGACTAGCGGGAGGAGAGAGCACCGGGGAGCTGTTTTTT.

The chain carries TRBV7-2 and TRBJ1-1; D remains ambiguous. Trimming removed 5 bases from V and 0 bases from J, with 7 bases in between. The germline gives CDR1 SGHTA, CDR2 FQGNSA. The CDR3 runs to 13 residues. CDR3 sequence (DNA): TGTGCCAGCAGCGGCTCAGTGAACACTGAAGCTTTCTTT. Translating gives CASSGSVNTEAFF.

V is TRBV6-5 and J is TRBJ1-2; TRBD1 agrees at 7 bases. This CDR3 contains 15 residues. Germline V gene lookup returns CDR1 MNHEY and CDR2 SVGAGI. The trim removed 3 bases at V and 8 bases at J, leaving 12 bases unmatched. The CDR3 spells CASSYDLGGSAGYTF. CDR3 sequence (DNA): TGTGCCAGCAGTTATGATTTAGGGGGCTCGGCGGGCTACACCTTC.

The chain links TRBV20-1 to TRBJ2-5; no reliable D call. Germline V gene lookup returns CDR1 DFQATT and CDR2 SNEGSKA (reference sequence). The V end lost 0 bases, the J end lost 6 bases, and 5 bases lay between the germline ends. The CDR3 sequence is 11 residues long. CDR3 bases: TGCAGTGCTAGAGAGGGCCAGACCCAGTACTTC. This codes for CSAREGQTQYF.

The rearrangement joins TRBV10-1 to TRBJ1-1; TRBD1 matches at 11 bases. Trimming cost V 2 bases and J 12 bases; bases outside gene matches: 5. Germline V gene sequence: CDR1 WNHNN, CDR2 SYGVQD (reference sequence). The CDR3 totals 13 residues. CDR3 nucleotide sequence: TGCGCCAGCAGTGAGCGGACAGGGGGCATAACTTTCTTT. This translates into CASSERTGGITFF.

The chain recombines TRBV23-1 with TRBJ1-2; D not certain. TRBV23-1 has ORF status, its function being uncertain. This CDR3 has 15 amino acids. The V end was cut by 0 bases, the J end by 6 bases, with 14 bases between. CDR3 bases: TGCGCCAGCAGTCAATCAGGGAGGGAGAGGCATGGCTACACCTTC. The encoded protein is CASSQSGRERHGYTF.

The rearrangement uses TRBV5-1 and TRBJ1-3; 7 bases fit TRBD1. The CDR3 is 14 residues long. J gave up 3 bases and V 3 bases, and 3 bases lay outside the gene matches. Germline values: CDR1 SGHRS, CDR2 YFSETQ. DNA for the CDR3: TGCGCCAGCAGCTCGGGACAGCTTGGAAACACCATATATTTT. This codes for CASSSGQLGNTIYF.

This chain joins TRBV6-6 and TRBJ1-3; 7 bases match TRBD1. This CDR3 is 15 amino acids long. CDR1 is MNHNY, CDR2 SVGAGI, per germline (reference sequence). Losses at the gene ends were 5 bases for V and 0 bases for J; bases not matched to a gene: 4. CDR3 DNA sequence: TGTGCCAGCAGTCGAACAGGGGACTCTGGAAACACCATATATTTT. Translating it yields CASSRTGDSGNTIYF.

The V and J genes are TRBV9 and TRBJ2-1; perhaps TRBD2 as D (5 bases). CDR1 and CDR2 from the germline V gene are SGDLS and YYNGEE. The CDR3 spans 16 residues. Trimming shortened V by 2 bases and J by 4 bases, and 16 bases separated the two germline ends. The CDR3, as DNA: TGTGCCAGCAGCGTCTTAGATCAGGAGGTTTACAATGAGCAGTTCTTC. It specifies CASSVLDQEVYNEQFF. Based on the CDR3 plus reference TRBV9 and TRBJ2-1, the full variable domain is DSGVTQTPKHLITATGQRVTLRCSPRSGDLSVYWYQQSLDQGLQFLIQYYNGEERAKGNILERFSAQQFPDLHSELNLSSLELGDSALYFCASSVLDQEVYNEQFFGPGTRLTVL.

The chain employs TRBV27 and TRBJ1-2; 10 bases are shared with TRBD1. Unmatched junction bases numbered 10, after V lost 9 bases and J lost 6 bases. Germline V gives CDR1 MNHEY, CDR2 SMNVEV (reference sequence). This CDR3 spans 14 amino acids. The CDR3, as DNA: TGTGCCAGTCCTAAAAGACAGGGGGCGCATGGCTACACCTTC. Translating it yields CASPKRQGAHGYTF.

The V gene is TRBV3-1 (or the pseudogene TRBV3-2), the J gene TRBJ1-2; unclear D gene. The CDR3 is made up of 12 amino acids. Germline V gene sequence: CDR1 LGHDT, CDR2 YNNKEL (reference sequence). Trimming took off 5 bases at V and 2 bases at J, with 6 bases between the two ends. The CDR3 coding sequence is TGTGCCAGCAGCGAGGGAAACTATGGCTACACCTTC. This sequence encodes CASSEGNYGYTF.

The V call is TRBV5-1, the J call TRBJ2-5, with 7 bases matching TRBD1. J gave up 0 bases and V 6 bases, and 8 bases lay outside the gene matches. This CDR3 is 15 amino acids long. Germline V gene sequence: CDR1 SGHRS, CDR2 YFSETQ. CDR3 in DNA: TGCGCCAGCACCCAAGAGGGGGCAGACCAAGAGACCCAGTACTTC. Translated: CASTQEGADQETQYF. Supplemented by reference TRBV5-1 and TRBJ2-5, the full variable domain reads KAGVTQTPRYLIKTRGQQVTLSCSPISGHRSVSWYQQTPGQGLQFLFEYFSETQRNKGNFPGRFSGRQFSNSRSEMNVSTLELGDSALYLCASTQEGADQETQYFGPGTRLLVL.

The chain employs TRBV30 and TRBJ1-1, with 9 bases aligning to TRBD1. CDR1 is GTSNPN, CDR2 SVGIG, per germline (reference sequence). The CDR3 covers 15 residues. V trimming: 3 bases; J trimming: 7 bases; junction bases outside the gene matches: 12. The CDR3 bases are TGTGCCTGGAGAACCGGGGACAGGGAAATGGGTGAAGCTTTCTTT. Amino acids: CAWRTGDREMGEAFF.

The chain uses TRBV7-8 and TRBJ1-6; 9 bases are shared with TRBD1. The CDR3 runs 14 residues. Germline loops: CDR1 SGHVS, CDR2 FQNEAQ. Unmatched junction bases numbered 5, after V lost 6 bases and J lost 8 bases. CDR3 in amino acids: CASRWTGDDSPLHF. The CDR3 coding sequence is TGTGCCAGCAGGTGGACAGGGGATGATTCACCCCTCCACTTT.